The clone carrying this T cell receptor (delta chain) was detected only a few times. The same CDR3 also results from other DNA sequences found in this sample. TCRdb reanalysed the reads via CATT. This table holds roughly 4,700 delta-chain clones, roughly 2.7% found once. The data originate from a study of gamma-delta chains in newborns, infants, children. CDR1 and CDR2 (germline): GEAIGNYY, EKD. The CDR3 has 18 residues. Trimming removed 3 bases from V and 0 bases from J; junction bases left unmatched: 6. V and J are TRDV2 and TRDJ3; 8 bases line up with TRDD3. Input material: blood. The receptor was isolated from a child who was a newborn, infant or young child, either healthy, febrile or measles-vaccinated (not recorded which). CDR3 sequence reads: CACDPVLGGSWDTRQMFF. CDR3 nucleotides: TGTGCCTGTGACCCCGTACTGGGGGGCTCCTGGGACACCCGACAGATGTTTTTC.